This TCR beta chain was identified during a study of cytomegalovirus exposure and HLA in healthy donors. The PCR used 60 Vbeta and 13 Jbeta primers. Sequenced by immunoSEQ multiplex PCR; TCRdb stores in-frame clones only, minus some. This table holds some 120,000 clones. The J segment lost 4 bases and the V segment lost 5 bases, leaving 14 bases of the junction unmatched. CDR3 length: 17 amino acids. The germline V gene has CDR1 GTSNPN and CDR2 SVGIG (reference sequence). Whole-study results and caveats: Presence/absence analyses treated sequencing depth as roughly uniform across donors. Altogether, 164 TCR beta chains were recorded as cytomegalovirus-associated. Among the most significant clusters, several appeared linked to common viral pathogens in a later analysis.

About this clone itself: The antigen remains undetermined.

The sample was PBMCs. This sequence originates from a young man in good health and CMV-seronegative. The V and J genes are TRBV30 and TRBJ1-5, with 10 bases lining up with TRBD1. The CDR3 here is CAWDDALGTGVNQPQHF. The CDR3 DNA follows: TGTGCCTGGGACGATGCGCTCGGGACAGGGGTTAATCAGCCCCAGCATTTT. Full variable domain (remainder filled in from reference TRBV30 and TRBJ1-5): SQTIHQWPATLVQPVGSPLSLECTVEGTSNPNLYWYRQAAGRGLQLLFYSVGIGQISSEVPQNLSASRPQDRQFILSSKKLLLSDSGFYLCAWDDALGTGVNQPQHFGDGTRLSIL.